The next 17 T cell receptor beta chains were all read from a single sample in a study of early T cells in non-severe SARS-CoV-2 infection. TCRdb analysed the 5' RACE reads with MiXCR anew, one entry per CDR3 protein. The sample contains about 48,000 distinct CDR3 sequences, approximately 9.4% of which appear only once. The sample taken for sequencing was whole blood. These receptors were taken from an adult who was a healthcare worker with PCR-confirmed SARS-CoV-2 infection or an uninfected control (not recorded which).

This clonotype was counted a few times. The chain links TRBV29-1 to TRBJ2-7, with 7 bases matching TRBD2. V lost 7 bases, J lost 3 bases, and 6 bases stayed unmatched. The germline V gene encodes CDR1 SQVTM and CDR2 ANQGSEA. CDR3 length: 12 residues. CDR3 sequence: CSATREYYEQYF. The DNA for the CDR3 is TGCAGCGCCACGCGGGAGTACTACGAGCAGTACTTC.

This clonotype was seen repeatedly, ten times or more. V and J are TRBV29-1 and TRBJ1-1; maybe TRBD1 (6 bases). CDR1 is SQVTM and CDR2 is ANQGSEA in the germline V gene. CDR3 size: 12 residues. V lost 7 bases and J 3 bases, leaving 12 bases between the germline ends. CDR3: CSGGRRDTEAFF. The CDR3 region has the DNA TGCAGCGGGGGGCGAAGGGACACTGAAGCTTTCTTT.

This clonotype was seen more than once but under ten times. The chain has TRBV11-2 and TRBJ2-5, with 10 nucleotides matching TRBD2. From germline, CDR1 is SGHAT and CDR2 FQNNGV. Trimming at V came to 6 bases and at J to 5 bases, leaving 9 bases not matched to a gene. The CDR3 extends over 15 amino acids. The CDR3 DNA follows: TGTGCCAGCAGATACCAAGCGGGAGGGGGGGAGACCCAGTACTTC. Protein sequence: CASRYQAGGGETQYF.

This clonotype came up many times. The J gene is TRBJ2-7, the V gene TRBV3-1, with no clear D. The germline CDR1 and CDR2 sequences are LGHDT and YNNKEL (reference sequence). V dropped 2 bases and J dropped 3 bases, with 2 bases sitting between them. The CDR3 runs 11 residues. CDR3 sequence (DNA): TGTGCCAGCAGCCAACGCTACGAGCAGTACTTC. This sequence encodes CASSQRYEQYF.

This clonotype was detected a few times. V and J are TRBV29-1 and TRBJ2-7, with D perhaps matching TRBD1 (5 bases). The CDR3 contains 14 residues. The germline V gene encodes CDR1 SQVTM and CDR2 ANQGSEA. V lost 6 bases and J lost 6, with 21 bases in between. CDR3 DNA sequence: TGCAGCGTACAACCCAGTCATCAGGGTGGCGAGCAGTACTTC. It yields the protein CSVQPSHQGGEQYF.

This clonotype appeared many times. The rearrangement links TRBV7-9 to TRBJ2-2; 7 bases match TRBD2. The CDR3 runs 17 residues. Looked up from germline, CDR1 is SEHNR and CDR2 is FQNEAQ (reference sequence). The J segment lost 0 bases and the V segment lost 1 base, leaving 5 bases of the junction unmatched. The CDR3 sequence: CASSLDGLAANTGELFF. CDR3 DNA: TGTGCCAGCAGCTTAGACGGGCTAGCGGCGAACACCGGGGAGCTGTTTTTT.

The rearrangement uses TRBV9 and TRBJ2-3; TRBD2 agrees at 11 bases. Per the germline V gene, CDR1 is SGDLS and CDR2 is YYNGEE. This CDR3 comprises 16 residues. V gave up 6 bases and J gave up 5 bases; unmatched junction bases: 11. CDR3 nucleotides: TGTGCCAGCACTCCCGCCAGACTAGCGGGAAGAGATACGCAGTATTTT. This codes for CASTPARLAGRDTQYF.

The V and J genes are TRBV10-2 and TRBJ2-7; TRBD2 might be the D (5 bases). Germline lookup yields CDR1 WSHSY and CDR2 SAAADI. V gave up 0 bases and J gave up 3 bases, with 9 bases separating them. This CDR3 is built from 14 residues. The CDR3 loop is CASSESLLDYEQYF. CDR3 nucleotides: TGCGCCAGCAGTGAGTCGTTACTAGACTACGAGCAGTACTTC.

The sample holds many counts of this clonotype. The V and J genes are TRBV2 and TRBJ2-2; D unclear. This CDR3 comprises 13 residues. V was cut by 8 bases and J by 1 base, with 8 bases left in between. The germline V gene encodes CDR1 SNHLY and CDR2 FYNNEI. The CDR3 loop reads CASGNGNTGELFF. The CDR3 nucleotides are TGTGCCAGCGGGAACGGGAACACCGGGGAGCTGTTTTTT.

This clonotype was seen at least ten times. The chain combines TRBV5-1 with TRBJ1-1, with no clear D. V shed 4 bases and J shed 1 base, with 8 bases lying between them. The CDR3 has 13 amino acids. Germline assignment: CDR1 SGHRS and CDR2 YFSETQ. The CDR3 DNA follows: TGCGCCAGCAGCCCCCACGGGAACACTGAAGCTTTCTTT. This gives the protein CASSPHGNTEAFF.

This clonotype appeared once. The J gene is TRBJ2-7, the V gene TRBV6-6, with a weak D call TRBD1 (6 bases). V lost 5 bases and J 5 bases, leaving 7 bases between the germline ends. Germline lookup yields CDR1 MNHNY and CDR2 SVGAGI (reference sequence). The CDR3 extends over 11 amino acids. The CDR3 here is CASSGGNEQYF. As DNA, the CDR3 is TGTGCCAGCAGTGGGGGCAACGAGCAGTACTTC.

The table lists this clonotype with a few counts. The chain joins TRBV29-1 to TRBJ1-1, with D perhaps matching TRBD1 (5 bases). The CDR3 covers 12 residues. V lost 7 bases, J lost 0 bases, and 9 bases lay in between. Germline-derived CDR1 and CDR2 are SQVTM and ANQGSEA. CDR3 in amino acids: CSGEGLNTEAFF. The CDR3 DNA reads as TGCAGCGGAGAGGGACTGAACACTGAAGCTTTCTTT.

This clonotype is medium-sized in the sample. V usage is TRBV19 and J usage is TRBJ2-1; no reliable D call. The CDR3 runs to 14 residues. The germline CDR1 and CDR2 sequences are LNHDA and SQIVND (reference sequence). This CDR3 is CATSRIRSYNEQFF. The DNA for the CDR3 is TGTGCAACAAGTAGGATACGCTCCTACAATGAGCAGTTCTTC.

This clonotype was observed many times. The genes are TRBV28 and TRBJ2-2, with D uncertain. CDR3 size: 13 residues. V was clipped by 3 bases and J by 7 bases, with 9 bases between them. Germline V gene lookup returns CDR1 MDHEN and CDR2 SYDVKM. CDR3 region: CASSLVKIGELFF. DNA for the CDR3: TGTGCCAGCAGTTTGGTAAAAATCGGGGAGCTGTTTTTT. The full variable domain, in which reference TRBV28 and TRBJ2-2 provide the parts outside the CDR3, is DVKVTQSSRYLVKRTGEKVFLECVQDMDHENMFWYRQDPGLGLRLIYFSYDVKMKEKGDIPEGYSVSREKKERFSLILESASTNQTSMYLCASSLVKIGELFFGEGSRLTVL.

The V gene is TRBV3-1, the J gene TRBJ1-1; D not certain. The CDR3 spans 11 residues. Between the trimmed V and J ends, which lost 4 bases and 7 bases, there was a span of 7 bases. CDR1 and CDR2 from the germline V gene are LGHDT and YNNKEL (reference sequence). This chain's CDR3 is CASSRASEAFF. The CDR3 nucleotides read TGTGCCAGCAGCCGGGCGAGTGAAGCTTTCTTT.

This clonotype showed up many times. The chain couples TRBV20-1 to TRBJ1-5; the match to TRBD1 covers 8 bases. J was trimmed by 7 bases and V by 3 bases; bases with no gene match: 8. This CDR3 region has 14 residues. The germline V gene has CDR1 DFQATT and CDR2 SNEGSKA (reference sequence). The CDR3 DNA follows: TGCAGTGCTAGGGACAGGGAGACGGGCCAGCCCCAGCATTTT. Amino acid sequence: CSARDRETGQPQHF.

This clonotype was counted many times. The genes are TRBV20-1 and TRBJ2-1; D not certain. V was cut by 0 bases and J by 3 bases, with 12 bases left in between. Germline loops: CDR1 DFQATT, CDR2 SNEGSKA (reference sequence). There are 15 residues in the CDR3. The CDR3 sequence: CSARDRHRDYNEQFF. The CDR3 region has the DNA TGCAGTGCTAGAGACCGGCACAGAGACTACAATGAGCAGTTCTTC.